The sequence of this T cell receptor (beta chain) was determined in a study of cytomegalovirus exposure and HLA in healthy donors. Study outcomes and limitations: Cytomegalovirus-associated status was assigned to some 160 TCR beta chains.

The CDR3 consists of 15 residues. Germline values: CDR1 SEHNR, CDR2 FQNEAQ (reference sequence). The germline V and J ends were trimmed by 1 base and 0 bases, with 10 bases remaining between them. About this clone itself: The antigen is undetermined.

Healthy donors of bone marrow made up the group. PCR was performed using 60 Vbeta and 13 Jbeta primers. Assay: immunoSEQ multiplex PCR; the TCRdb copy retains only in-frame clones and omits some. The sample contains 100,000 to 150,000 clones, over 75% of which appear only once. This chain links TRBV7-9 with TRBJ2-7; D perhaps matches TRBD2 (5 bases). The specimen was PBMCs. The sequence was collected from a man aged 25-45 years in good health and CMV-seronegative. The CDR3 is CASSLDSGNSYEQYF. The CDR3 DNA sequence: TGTGCCAGCAGCTTAGATTCGGGGAACTCCTACGAGCAGTACTTC.